This T cell receptor beta chain was obtained from a study of CXCR3-negative and CXCR3-positive naive CD8 T cells (dated by TCRdb to the late 2010s). Background on the whole study: Some 130 million TRB reads were obtained in total, roughly 1.5 +/- 0.3 million reads per library. Naive subsets from five or six donors and memory cells from 3 donors were included in the TRBV-TRBJ cluster analysis. Diversity and physicochemical repertoire analyses covered 11 donors pooled from two independent experiments. The paper's findings and limits, for the study overall: TRB CDR3s from CXCR3-positive naive cells showed higher hydrophobicity (lower Kidera factor 4), lower energy, and higher strength and volume indices than CXCR3-negative naive cells. Both naive subsets had comparably high repertoire diversity, while memory CD8+ T cells had much lower repertoire diversity. TRBV-TRBJ usage was similar between naive CXCR3-negative and CXCR3-positive cells from the same donor, while memory cells showed distinct patterns. Because surface CD5, which is linked to self-reactivity in mice, was comparable between the naive subsets, TCR interaction strength was also inferred from the physicochemical properties of TRB CDR3s. CXCR3 expression partially decreased after cryopreservation, so most assays used freshly isolated PBMCs.

For every CD8+ T cell subset, a few hundred thousand cells were flow-sorted straight into RLT lysis buffer, and each subset was sorted in triplicate. To keep memory contaminants out, a stringent definition of naive CD8+ T cells was applied: CD45RO-CCR7+CD27+CD95-. Peripheral blood mononuclear cells were isolated from buffy coats by standard density gradient centrifugation. A FACSAria III was used to flow-sort naive CXCR3-negative and CXCR3-positive CD8+ T cells. Total RNA was extracted from sorted cells using an RNeasy Mini Kit. For sequencing, a NextSeq 550 was employed. The Human TCR Profiling Kit (MiLaboratory) was used to make UMI-labeled 5' RACE TRB cDNA libraries. cDNA synthesis used the entire amount of extracted RNA, and PCR amplification then used the entire amount of cDNA produced. Libraries were prepared in parallel with an identical number of PCR cycles. The study's own analysis went as follows. With a minimum of two reads required per UMI, MIGEC and MiXCR pulled out about 50,000 +/- 10,000 unique UMI-labeled TRB cDNA molecules from each library. An average of approximately 40,000 +/- 10,000 functional in-frame TRB CDR3 nucleotide clonotypes without stop codons was found per library. After each sample was downsampled to 5000 UMI-labeled TRB molecules, VDJtools was used to calculate diversity metrics such as normalized Shannon-Wiener and Chao1. VDJtools computed clonotype-size-weighted physicochemical properties of the central five CDR3 residues: interaction energy, strength, volume and Kidera factor 4. Reads reprocessed by TCRdb are summarized as one entry per CDR3 protein sequence, and DNA is absent. The V and J calls follow TCRdb's processing rather than the paper's. The table for this sample lists about 130,000 distinct CDR3 sequences. The leading ten clones occupy roughly 0.3% of the sample.

CDR1 is given as DFQATT and CDR2 as SNEGSKA, both from the germline V gene (reference sequence). The CDR3 sequence holds 14 residues, the cysteine and phenylalanine included. No DNA sequence is on record. In regard to this clonotype: Its antigen has not been determined.

Sequenced sample: naive CXCR3- CD8+ T cells from blood. Taken with the paper, the label for cell subset or site translates to: CD45RO-CCR7+CD27+CD95- naive CD8+ T cells lacking CXCR3 (TNR3-). The rearrangement joined TRBV20-1 to TRBJ2-1; TCRdb returns TRBD1, unconfirmable since there is no DNA. The sequence derives from a human donor in good health. Some clones in this sample may be carry-over from other donors' samples. For the CDR3, the sequence is CSARNRDRRNEQFF.